This paragraph covers one T cell receptor beta chain sequence. The antigen remains unidentified. This may be a read error, as it is one base from a much larger clone. Profiled with immunoSEQ multiplex PCR; TCRdb holds only in-frame clones, not every one. The table lists about 200,000 clones, more than 75% of them singletons. The entry originates in a study of cytotoxic CD8 clonotypes in ibrutinib-treated CLL. Study context: The patients, about a dozen relapsed/refractory and about 14 treatment-naive, included about 18 who were IGHV unmutated. The authors obtained response samples at a median of about 11 months of treatment, range 6 to 36. Study conclusions and caveats: Patients showed higher baseline clonality than age-matched healthy donors, and it tracked circulating CD8+ T-cell counts. Contraction or stability on treatment was seen for public clonotypes, which were uncommon.

This CDR3 has 17 amino acids. The J segment lost 2 bases and the V segment lost 2 bases, leaving 10 bases of the junction unmatched. Germline values: CDR1 GTSNPN, CDR2 SVGIG (reference sequence). The sequencing used PBMCs, collected after 12 months of ibrutinib treatment. The receptor was isolated from a human donor with chronic lymphocytic leukemia. The rearrangement links TRBV30 to TRBJ2-1; TRBD2 aligns across 9 bases. The CDR3 DNA follows: TGTGCCTGGAGTCCGGGGGGCGGGGGGGCCGCCTACAATGAGCAGTTCTTC. It yields the protein CAWSPGGGGAAYNEQFF.